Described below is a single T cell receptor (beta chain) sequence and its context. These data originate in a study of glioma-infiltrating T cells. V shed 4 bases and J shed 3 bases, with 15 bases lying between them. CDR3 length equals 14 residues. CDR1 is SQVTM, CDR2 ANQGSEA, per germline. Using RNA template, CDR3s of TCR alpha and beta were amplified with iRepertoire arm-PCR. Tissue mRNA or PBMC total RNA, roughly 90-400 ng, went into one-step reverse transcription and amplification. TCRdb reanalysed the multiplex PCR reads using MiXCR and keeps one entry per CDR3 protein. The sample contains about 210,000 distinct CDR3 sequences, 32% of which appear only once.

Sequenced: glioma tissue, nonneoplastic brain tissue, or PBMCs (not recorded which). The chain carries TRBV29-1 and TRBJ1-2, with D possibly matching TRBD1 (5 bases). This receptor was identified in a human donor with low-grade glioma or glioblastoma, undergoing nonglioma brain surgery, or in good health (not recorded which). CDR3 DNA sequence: TGCAGCGTTGTGCCCCGGGACGGATACTATGGCTACACCTTC. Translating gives CSVVPRDGYYGYTF.